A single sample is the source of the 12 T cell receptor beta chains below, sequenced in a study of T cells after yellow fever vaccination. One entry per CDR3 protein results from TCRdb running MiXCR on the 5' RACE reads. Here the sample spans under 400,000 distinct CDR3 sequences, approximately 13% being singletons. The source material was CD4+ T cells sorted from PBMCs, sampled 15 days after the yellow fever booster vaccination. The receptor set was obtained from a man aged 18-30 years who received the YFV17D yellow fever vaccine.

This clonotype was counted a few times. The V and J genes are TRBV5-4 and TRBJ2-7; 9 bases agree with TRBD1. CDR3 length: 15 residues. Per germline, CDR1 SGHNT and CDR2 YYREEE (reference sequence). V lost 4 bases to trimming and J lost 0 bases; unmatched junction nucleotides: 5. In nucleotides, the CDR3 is TGTGCCAGCAGCGCTGGACAGGGGAGCTCCTACGAGCAGTACTTC. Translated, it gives CASSAGQGSSYEQYF.

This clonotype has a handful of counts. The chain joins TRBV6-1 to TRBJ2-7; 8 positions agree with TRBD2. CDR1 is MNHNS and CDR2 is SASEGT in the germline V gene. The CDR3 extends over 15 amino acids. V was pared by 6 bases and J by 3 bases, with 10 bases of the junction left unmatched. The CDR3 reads CASSALTSAGYEQYF. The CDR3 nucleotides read TGTGCCAGCAGCGCCCTGACTAGCGCCGGCTACGAGCAGTACTTC.

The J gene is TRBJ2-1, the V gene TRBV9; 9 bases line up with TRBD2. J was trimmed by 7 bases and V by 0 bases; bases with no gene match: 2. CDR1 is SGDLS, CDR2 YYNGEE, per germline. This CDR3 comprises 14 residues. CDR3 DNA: TGTGCCAGCAGCGTAGGTACTAGCGGGAATGAGCAGTTCTTC. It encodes CASSVGTSGNEQFF.

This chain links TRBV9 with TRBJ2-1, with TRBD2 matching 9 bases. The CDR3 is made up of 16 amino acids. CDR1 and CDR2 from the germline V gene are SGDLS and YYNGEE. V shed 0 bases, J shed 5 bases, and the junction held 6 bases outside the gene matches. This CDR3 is CASSVAGGGGNNEQFF. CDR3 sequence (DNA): TGTGCCAGCAGCGTAGCTGGCGGGGGGGGGAACAATGAGCAGTTCTTC.

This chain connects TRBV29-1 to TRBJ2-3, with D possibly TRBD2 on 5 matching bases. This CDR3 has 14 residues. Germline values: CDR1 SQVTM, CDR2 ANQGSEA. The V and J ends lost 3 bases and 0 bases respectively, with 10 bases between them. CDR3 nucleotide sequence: TGCAGCGTTGACGGGGTGACTAGCACAGATACGCAGTATTTT. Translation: CSVDGVTSTDTQYF.

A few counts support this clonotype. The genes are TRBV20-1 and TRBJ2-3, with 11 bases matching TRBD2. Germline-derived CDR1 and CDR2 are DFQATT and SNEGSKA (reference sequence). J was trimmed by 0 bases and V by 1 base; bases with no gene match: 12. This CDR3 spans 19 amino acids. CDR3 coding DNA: TGCAGTGCTAGAGGTACTAGCGGGGGCCCAGGGACTAGCACAGATACGCAGTATTTT. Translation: CSARGTSGGPGTSTDTQYF.

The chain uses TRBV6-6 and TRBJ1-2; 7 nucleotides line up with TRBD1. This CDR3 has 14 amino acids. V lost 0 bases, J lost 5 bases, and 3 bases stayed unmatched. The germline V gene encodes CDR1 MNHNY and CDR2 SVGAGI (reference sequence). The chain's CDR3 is CASSYSQGGYGYTF. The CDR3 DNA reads TGTGCCAGCAGTTACTCCCAGGGGGGATATGGCTACACCTTC.

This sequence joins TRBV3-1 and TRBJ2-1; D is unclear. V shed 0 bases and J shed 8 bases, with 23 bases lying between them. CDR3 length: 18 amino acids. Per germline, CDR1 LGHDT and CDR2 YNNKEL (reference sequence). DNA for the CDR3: TGTGCCAGCAGCCAAGATCTACGGCGACCCTTCCTCTTGGATGAGCAGTTCTTC. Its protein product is CASSQDLRRPFLLDEQFF.

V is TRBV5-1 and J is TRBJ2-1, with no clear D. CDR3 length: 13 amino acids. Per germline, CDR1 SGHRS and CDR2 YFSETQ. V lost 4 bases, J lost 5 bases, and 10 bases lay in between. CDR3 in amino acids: CASSLPPNNEQFF. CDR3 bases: TGCGCCAGCAGCCTACCACCCAACAATGAGCAGTTCTTC.

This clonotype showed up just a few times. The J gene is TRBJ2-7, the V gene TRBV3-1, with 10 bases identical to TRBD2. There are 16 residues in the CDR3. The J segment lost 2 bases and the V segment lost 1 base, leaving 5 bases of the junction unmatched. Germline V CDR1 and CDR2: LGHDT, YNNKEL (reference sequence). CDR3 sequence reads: CASSQGLAGVPYEQYF. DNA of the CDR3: TGTGCCAGCAGCCAAGGGCTAGCGGGGGTCCCCTACGAGCAGTACTTC.

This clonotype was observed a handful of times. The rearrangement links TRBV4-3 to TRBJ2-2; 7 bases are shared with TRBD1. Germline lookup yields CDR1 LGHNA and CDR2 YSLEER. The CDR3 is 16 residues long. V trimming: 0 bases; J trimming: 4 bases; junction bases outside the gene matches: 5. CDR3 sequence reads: CASSQDLRQGTGELFF. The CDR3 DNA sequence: TGCGCCAGCAGCCAAGATCTGCGACAGGGCACCGGGGAGCTGTTTTTT.

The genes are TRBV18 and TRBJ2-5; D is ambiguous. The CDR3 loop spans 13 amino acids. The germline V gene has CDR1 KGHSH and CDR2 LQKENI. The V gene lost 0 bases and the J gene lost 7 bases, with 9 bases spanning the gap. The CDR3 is CASSPPHGGTQYF. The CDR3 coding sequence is TGTGCCAGCTCACCACCCCACGGTGGGACCCAGTACTTC.